Each of the 27 T cell receptor beta chains below was sequenced from the same sample in a study of CD8 T cells in ankylosing spondylitis. TCRdb recomputed calls from the 5' RACE reads with MiXCR, one row per CDR3 protein. The table includes 55,000 or so distinct CDR3 sequences, 7.4% detected once. The sequencing sample was made of blood, either unsorted or a sorted T cell fraction (not recorded which). The receptors here all came from a female donor with ankylosing spondylitis or in good health (not recorded which).

This clonotype has a count of ten or more. The chain links TRBV30 to TRBJ1-1; D remains ambiguous. The CDR3 has 11 residues. Trimming shortened V by 2 bases and J by 6 bases, and 7 bases separated the two germline ends. From germline, CDR1 is GTSNPN and CDR2 SVGIG (reference sequence). The CDR3 coding sequence is TGTGCCTGGAGTACCTCTCCTGAAGCTTTCTTT. Amino acids: CAWSTSPEAFF.

This clonotype was seen repeatedly, ten times or more. The genes are TRBV6-5 and TRBJ2-2; 9 bases fit TRBD1. The CDR3 loop spans 16 amino acids. V lost 5 bases and J lost 5; bases outside the gene matches: 9. Germline CDR1 reads MNHEY; CDR2 reads SVGAGI. CDR3 in amino acids: CASSNTGGVRTGELFF. The CDR3 DNA reads TGTGCCAGCAGTAACACAGGGGGCGTTCGGACCGGGGAGCTGTTTTTT.

At least ten counts were recorded for this clonotype. The chain combines TRBV12-3 or TRBV12-4 with TRBJ1-2; D is uncertain. This CDR3 contains 13 residues. V lost 7 bases to trimming and J lost 1 base, with 10 bases between them. The DNA for the CDR3 is TGTGCCAGCAAACCAGGATTTAACTATGGCTACACCTTC. Translated, it gives CASKPGFNYGYTF.

The table lists this clonotype with many counts. The chain uses TRBV5-1 and TRBJ2-2, with unresolved D. Germline lookup yields CDR1 SGHRS and CDR2 YFSETQ. CDR3 size: 12 residues. The ends were cut back, 0 bases at V and 7 bases at J, with 4 bases in the middle. CDR3 nucleotides: TGCGCCAGCAGCTTGGAGTTCGGGGAGCTGTTTTTT. It encodes CASSLEFGELFF.

The rearrangement links TRBV7-2 to TRBJ2-1; TRBD1 might be the D (6 bases). Germline CDR1 SGHTA, CDR2 FQGNSA. The CDR3 is 14 amino acids. V was pared by 6 bases and J by 4 bases, with 13 bases between. The CDR3 sequence: CTSRTGTQYNEQFF. CDR3 nucleotide sequence: TGTACCAGCAGAACCGGGACACAATACAATGAGCAGTTCTTC.

This clonotype was seen many times. The J gene is TRBJ1-6, the V gene TRBV7-9; 9 nucleotides agree with TRBD1. The CDR3 extends over 13 amino acids. The germline gives CDR1 SEHNR, CDR2 FQNEAQ (reference sequence). Unmatched junction bases numbered 2, after V lost 5 bases and J lost 9 bases. The CDR3 loop is CASSQQGASPLHF. CDR3 in DNA: TGTGCCAGCAGCCAACAGGGGGCTTCACCCCTCCACTTT.

This clonotype was seen at least ten times. This chain uses TRBV20-1 with TRBJ2-1; 8 bases agree with TRBD2. J was trimmed by 3 bases and V by 2 bases; bases with no gene match: 3. The CDR3 sequence is 14 residues long. Germline V gene lookup returns CDR1 DFQATT and CDR2 SNEGSKA (reference sequence). CDR3 sequence reads: CSARSRGGYNEQFF. CDR3 coding DNA: TGCAGTGCTAGATCCCGGGGGGGCTACAATGAGCAGTTCTTC.

This clonotype was picked up many times. This chain joins TRBV20-1 and TRBJ1-6; no definite D call. Germline CDR1 DFQATT, CDR2 SNEGSKA (reference sequence). Trimming removed 3 bases from V and 3 bases from J, with 9 bases in between. CDR3 size: 14 residues. For the CDR3, the DNA is TGCAGTGCTAGTACAGCCGTCTATAATTCACCCCTCCACTTT. Its translation is CSASTAVYNSPLHF.

This clonotype was detected ten times or more. J is TRBJ2-5 and V is TRBV5-1; D not resolved. The CDR3 is 12 residues long. Trimming took 4 bases from V and 5 from J, leaving 9 bases between them. Germline-derived CDR1 and CDR2 are SGHRS and YFSETQ. CDR3 region: CASSPFRETQYF. In DNA form, the CDR3 reads TGCGCCAGCAGCCCCTTTCGGGAGACCCAGTACTTC.

This clonotype has ten or more counts. The chain is built from TRBV7-8 and TRBJ1-4; no clear D gene. This CDR3 has 17 residues. Germline CDR1 reads SGHVS; CDR2 reads FQNEAQ. Trimming pared 5 bases from V and 3 bases from J, leaving 19 bases between. CDR3 in amino acids: CASSLGWARGANEKLFF. The CDR3 DNA reads as TGTGCCAGCAGCCTGGGTTGGGCTCGCGGGGCTAATGAAAAACTGTTTTTT.

This clonotype was seen more than once but under ten times. The rearrangement joins TRBV7-2 to TRBJ1-1, with no clear D. Trimming removed 5 bases from V and 4 bases from J, with 14 bases in between. The CDR3 extends over 14 amino acids. Germline-derived CDR1 and CDR2 are SGHTA and FQGNSA. The chain's CDR3 is CASSQAVGFTEAFF. The DNA of the CDR3 is TGTGCCAGCAGCCAGGCCGTGGGTTTCACTGAAGCTTTCTTT. The whole variable domain, remainder taken from reference TRBV7-2 and TRBJ1-1, is GAGVSQSPSNKVTEKGKDVELRCDPISGHTALYWYRQSLGQGLEFLIYFQGNSAPDKSGLPSDRFSAERTGGSVSTLTIQRTQQEDSAVYLCASSQAVGFTEAFFGQGTRLTVV.

The chain's CDR3 is CASSGRLAGERDTQYF. The CDR3 coding sequence is TGCGCCAGCAGCGGGCGACTAGCGGGGGAGAGAGATACGCAGTATTTT. The gene calls are TRBV5-1 and TRBJ2-3; 12 bases align to TRBD2. Germline lookup yields CDR1 SGHRS and CDR2 YFSETQ. The J segment lost 5 bases and the V segment lost 4 bases, leaving 8 bases of the junction unmatched. The CDR3 has 16 amino acids.

This clonotype appeared many times. The CDR3 here is CASSPPGLAGGPAKNIQYF. The CDR3 region has the DNA TGTGCCAGCAGTCCCCCGGGACTAGCGGGGGGGCCTGCCAAAAACATTCAGTACTTC. The rearrangement links TRBV12-3 or TRBV12-4 to TRBJ2-4, with 16 bases identical to TRBD2. With V trimmed by 5 bases and J by 1 base, 8 bases remained unmatched. The CDR3 is 19 amino acids.

There are many counts of this clonotype. V gene TRBV7-6 combines with J gene TRBJ2-1; either TRBD1 or TRBD2 may fit D (6 bases each). V lost 5 bases and J 4 bases, leaving 21 bases between the germline ends. CDR1 SGHVS and CDR2 FNYEAQ come from the germline V gene. This CDR3 is built from 17 residues. CDR3 sequence: CASSRQAGSPGYNEQFF. In DNA, the CDR3 is TGTGCCAGCAGCAGACAGGCGGGGTCGCCCGGTTACAATGAGCAGTTCTTC.

This clonotype was found many times. The chain links TRBV6-5 to TRBJ2-3; D is undetermined. Between the trimmed V and J ends, which lost 0 bases and 4 bases, there was a span of 8 bases. The CDR3 is made up of 14 amino acids. CDR1 and CDR2 (germline): MNHEY, SVGAGI. CDR3 DNA sequence: TGTGCCAGCAGTTACTCTGCGTTCTCAGATACGCAGTATTTT. Protein sequence: CASSYSAFSDTQYF.

This clonotype was counted ten times or more. The chain links TRBV11-2 to TRBJ2-2, with 10 bases fitting TRBD2. The V gene's germline CDR1 is SGHAT and CDR2 FQNNGV. The trim removed 3 bases at V and 8 bases at J, leaving 6 bases unmatched. The CDR3 totals 15 residues. The CDR3 coding sequence is TGTGCCAGCAGCTTCATAGCGGGGGGCTCTGGGGAGCTGTTTTTT. It encodes CASSFIAGGSGELFF.

This clonotype was detected many times. The CDR3 nucleotides are TGCAGTGCTAGAGAGGTCAGGCGGTATGAGGATGGCTACACCTTC. It specifies CSAREVRRYEDGYTF. The chain combines TRBV20-1 with TRBJ1-2; D gene uncertain. V was cut by 0 bases and J by 6 bases, with 17 bases left in between. Germline V gives CDR1 DFQATT, CDR2 SNEGSKA (reference sequence). The CDR3 is made up of 15 amino acids.

In this sample, this clonotype turned up many times. V and J are TRBV12-3 or TRBV12-4 and TRBJ1-5; possibly TRBD1 for D (5 bases). This CDR3 is 15 amino acids long. V lost 6 bases, J lost 3 bases, and 15 bases lay in between. CDR3 amino acids: CASSFYLGVNQPQHF. CDR3 sequence (DNA): TGTGCCAGCAGCTTCTATCTAGGGGTCAATCAGCCCCAGCATTTT.

This clonotype was seen repeatedly, ten times or more. The chain employs TRBV10-3 and TRBJ2-2, with D perhaps assigned TRBD1 or TRBD2 (6 bases each). The germline CDR1 and CDR2 sequences are ENHRY and SYGVKD. The CDR3 extends over 14 amino acids. V lost 7 bases and J lost 0, with 9 bases in between. The CDR3 is CAIKGGANTGELFF. DNA of the CDR3: TGTGCCATCAAGGGGGGTGCGAACACCGGGGAGCTGTTTTTT.

Ten or more counts support this clonotype. This chain joins TRBV27 and TRBJ2-2, with 7 bases identical to TRBD1. The CDR3 has 15 residues. The V gene's germline CDR1 is MNHEY and CDR2 SMNVEV (reference sequence). V lost 8 bases to trimming and J lost 4 bases; unmatched junction nucleotides: 10. The DNA of the CDR3 is TGTGCCAGCTCCGCGGTGACAGGGTCCACCGGGGAGCTGTTTTTT. Translated, it gives CASSAVTGSTGELFF.

This clonotype was counted many times. This sequence joins TRBV12-3 or TRBV12-4 and TRBJ1-4, with 11 bases fitting TRBD1. The V segment lost 6 bases and the J segment 7 bases; nucleotides outside the gene matches: 4. The CDR3 is made up of 14 amino acids. CDR3 DNA: TGTGCCAGCAGGGACAGGGGGCGAGGTGAAAAACTGTTTTTT. Protein: CASRDRGRGEKLFF.

This clonotype was observed at least ten times. The rearrangement links TRBV2 to TRBJ2-1, with 8 bases that match TRBD2. CDR3 length equals 13 residues. Germline V CDR1 and CDR2: SNHLY, FYNNEI. V lost 0 bases and J lost 12; bases outside the gene matches: 4. CDR3 in DNA: TGTGCCAGCAGTGAAGCGATCAGCGGGGGGCAGTTCTTC. This sequence encodes CASSEAISGGQFF.

This clonotype was counted at least ten times. The J gene is TRBJ2-3, the V gene TRBV18; 9 positions agree with TRBD2. CDR1 and CDR2 from the germline V gene are KGHSH and LQKENI. This CDR3 region has 14 residues. With V trimmed by 2 bases and J by 4 bases, 1 base remained unmatched. DNA for the CDR3: TGTGCCAGCTCACCAGCGGGGGGGCCAGATACGCAGTATTTT. This encodes CASSPAGGPDTQYF.

This clonotype was picked up many times. The CDR3 nucleotides read TGCAGTGCTAGAGAGGGGCTCCTCAATGAGCAGTTCTTC. Encoded protein: CSAREGLLNEQFF. The chain employs TRBV20-1 and TRBJ2-1; tentative D call: TRBD1 (5 bases). The ends were cut back, 0 bases at V and 6 bases at J, with 9 bases in the middle. CDR1 and CDR2 from the germline V gene are DFQATT and SNEGSKA (reference sequence). The CDR3 has 13 amino acids.

In its sample, this clonotype was seen many times. V is TRBV4-3 and J is TRBJ2-1; 12 bases fit TRBD2. CDR1 is LGHNA and CDR2 is YSLEER in the germline V gene. CDR3 size: 16 residues. Unmatched junction bases numbered 7, after V lost 5 bases and J lost 5 bases. The CDR3 DNA follows: TGCGCCAGCAGCGTTACTAGCGGGGGGACTGACAATGAGCAGTTCTTC. This encodes CASSVTSGGTDNEQFF.

CDR3 sequence: CASSFDRDNEKLFF. In DNA, the CDR3 is TGCGCCAGCAGCTTCGACAGGGATAATGAAAAACTGTTTTTT. The chain has TRBV5-1 and TRBJ1-4, with 7 bases fitting TRBD1. Trimming cost V 2 bases and J 4 bases; bases outside gene matches: 2. There are 14 residues in the CDR3. CDR1 is SGHRS and CDR2 is YFSETQ in the germline V gene.

This clonotype came up many times. This rearrangement joins TRBV25-1 to TRBJ2-1; 8 nucleotides agree with TRBD1. CDR3 length equals 14 residues. CDR1 is MGHDK, CDR2 SYGVNS, per germline. Germline trimming cut 4 bases from V and 4 bases from J; bases unmatched to any gene: 3. The CDR3 sequence is CASSGRTGYNEQFF. The CDR3, as DNA: TGTGCCAGCAGTGGCCGGACAGGGTACAATGAGCAGTTCTTC.